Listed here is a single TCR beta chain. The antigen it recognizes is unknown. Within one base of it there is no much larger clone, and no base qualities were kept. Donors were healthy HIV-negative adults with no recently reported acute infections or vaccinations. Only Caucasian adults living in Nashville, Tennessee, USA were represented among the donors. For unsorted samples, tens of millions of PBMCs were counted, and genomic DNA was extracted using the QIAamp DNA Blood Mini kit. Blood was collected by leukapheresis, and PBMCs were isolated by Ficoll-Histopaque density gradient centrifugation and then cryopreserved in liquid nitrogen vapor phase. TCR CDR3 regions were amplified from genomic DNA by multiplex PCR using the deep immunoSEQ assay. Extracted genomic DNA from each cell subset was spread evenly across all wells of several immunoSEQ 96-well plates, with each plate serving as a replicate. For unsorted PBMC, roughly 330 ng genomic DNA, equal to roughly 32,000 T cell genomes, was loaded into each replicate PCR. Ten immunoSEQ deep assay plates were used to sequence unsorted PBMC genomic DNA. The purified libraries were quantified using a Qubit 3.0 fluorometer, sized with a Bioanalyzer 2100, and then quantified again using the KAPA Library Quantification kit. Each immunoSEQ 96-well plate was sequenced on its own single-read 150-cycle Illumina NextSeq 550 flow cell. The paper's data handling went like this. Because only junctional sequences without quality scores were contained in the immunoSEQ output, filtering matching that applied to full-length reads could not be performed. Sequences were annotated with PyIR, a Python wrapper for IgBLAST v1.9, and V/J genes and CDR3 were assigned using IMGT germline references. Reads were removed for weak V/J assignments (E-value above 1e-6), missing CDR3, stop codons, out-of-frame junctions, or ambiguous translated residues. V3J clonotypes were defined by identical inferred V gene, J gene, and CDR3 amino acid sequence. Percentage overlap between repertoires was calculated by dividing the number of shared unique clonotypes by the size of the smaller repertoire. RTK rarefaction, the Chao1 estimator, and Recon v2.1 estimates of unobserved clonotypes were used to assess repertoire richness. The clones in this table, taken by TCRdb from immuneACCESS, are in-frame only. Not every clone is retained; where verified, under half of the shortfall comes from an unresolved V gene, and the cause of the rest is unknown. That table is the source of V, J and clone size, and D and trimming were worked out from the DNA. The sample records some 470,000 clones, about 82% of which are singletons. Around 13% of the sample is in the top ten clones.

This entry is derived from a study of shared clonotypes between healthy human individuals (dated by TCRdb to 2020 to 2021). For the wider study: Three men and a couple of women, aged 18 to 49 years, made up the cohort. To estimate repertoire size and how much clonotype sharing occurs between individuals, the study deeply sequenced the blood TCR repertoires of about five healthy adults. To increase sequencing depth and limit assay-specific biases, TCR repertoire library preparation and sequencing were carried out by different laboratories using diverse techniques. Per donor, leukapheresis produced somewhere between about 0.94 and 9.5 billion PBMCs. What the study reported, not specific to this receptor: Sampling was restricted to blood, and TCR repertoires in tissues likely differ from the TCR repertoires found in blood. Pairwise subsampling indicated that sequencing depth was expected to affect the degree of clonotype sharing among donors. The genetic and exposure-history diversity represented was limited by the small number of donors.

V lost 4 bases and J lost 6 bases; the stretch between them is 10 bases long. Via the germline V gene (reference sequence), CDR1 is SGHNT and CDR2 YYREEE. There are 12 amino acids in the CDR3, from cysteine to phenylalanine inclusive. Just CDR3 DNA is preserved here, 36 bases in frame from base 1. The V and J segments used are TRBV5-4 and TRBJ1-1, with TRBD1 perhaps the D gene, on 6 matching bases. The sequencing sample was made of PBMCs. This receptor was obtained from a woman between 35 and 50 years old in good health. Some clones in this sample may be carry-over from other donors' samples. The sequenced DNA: TGTGCCAGCAGCCAGGGGAGCTCTGAAGCTTTCTTT. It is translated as CASSQGSSEAFF.